This T cell receptor beta chain stems from a study of shared clonotypes between healthy human individuals. The overall study: Aged between 18 and 49, the donors were a couple of women and three men. General study results and limits: Richness estimates generally favored naive over memory subsets. Researchers sampled only blood; tissue repertoires likely differ.

As for this clone: Antigen specificity is unknown.

In the study's own analysis: Junction-only immunoSEQ sequences carried no quality scores, so filtering differed. Clones were sequenced by immunoSEQ multiplex PCR, and TCRdb holds only the in-frame ones, with some missing. V and J calls and clone size are given by that table; D and trimming were obtained from the DNA. The table shows around 2.5 million clones, with over 85% occurring only once. CDR1 MNHNS and CDR2 SASEGT come from the germline V gene. The CDR3 totals 15 residues. Trimming left V 6 bases short and J 3 bases short, with 14 bases between. This TCR was recovered from a man younger than 30 in good health. Some clones in this sample may be carry-over from other donors' samples. Sequences were obtained from naive CD4+ T cells from PBMCs. Subset here: CD45RA+ positively selected. The rearrangement links TRBV6-1 to TRBJ1-4; D gene unclear. This CDR3 reads CASRRVSGANEKLFF. The CDR3, as DNA: TGTGCCAGCAGGCGGGTCTCGGGAGCTAATGAAAAACTGTTTTTT.